This T cell receptor beta chain emerged from a study of OX40 agonist ivuxolimab in advanced cancers. Overall study context: Patients were roughly 83% male with ages about 23 to 79, mean about 54.

TCRdb's copy holds only in-frame clones and misses some; the assay was immunoSEQ multiplex PCR. The data contain about 20,000 clones, around 76% of them singletons. The receptor comes from an adult with an advanced solid tumor such as melanoma, head and neck, liver or kidney cancer. Specimen: CD4+ or CD8+ T cells sorted from blood, collected in a trial of the OX40 agonist ivuxolimab.

The chain's CDR3 is CASSTTGANYGYTF. The CDR3 coding sequence is TGTGCCAGCAGCACAACAGGGGCCAACTATGGCTACACCTTC. The chain has TRBV11-1 and TRBJ1-2; 7 bases map to TRBD1. CDR3 length: 14 amino acids. The V and J ends lost 5 bases and 2 bases, in that order; junction bases with no gene match: 5. Germline V gene data show CDR1 as SGHAT and CDR2 as FQDESV (reference sequence).